A single sample gave rise to the 27 T cell receptor beta chains below, sequenced in a study of regulatory T cells in long-lasting Graves disease. Time point given: persistent/refractory GD, antithyroid drugs over 5 years with positive TRAb. PBMC RNA was the source of the TCR library. Through Arm-PCR of CDR3 regions and iRepertoire HTBI primers, TCR beta libraries were built. A single record per CDR3 protein comes from TCRdb applying MiXCR to the multiplex PCR reads. The repertoire includes some 300,000 distinct CDR3 sequences, more than 20% of them detected once, and around 50% sits in the top ten. Source: peripheral blood mononuclear cells (PBMCs), taken when the disease was refractory, from a patient treated with antithyroid drugs. These receptors were taken from a female donor with Graves disease.

This rearrangement joins TRBV29-1 to TRBJ2-7; perhaps TRBD1 as D (7 bases). CDR1 SQVTM and CDR2 ANQGSEA come from the germline V gene. V was cut by 1 base and J by 1 base, with 11 bases left in between. This CDR3 comprises 14 residues. The CDR3 sequence is CSVEGRGTSYEQYF. The CDR3 DNA reads TGCAGCGTTGAAGGCAGGGGGACTTCCTACGAGCAGTACTTC.

The J gene is TRBJ2-2, the V gene TRBV20-1, with 12 bases aligning to TRBD2. The V and J ends lost 1 base and 5 bases, in that order; junction bases with no gene match: 14. CDR1 DFQATT and CDR2 SNEGSKA come from the germline V gene (reference sequence). The CDR3 has 19 amino acids. CDR3: CSARGASGRALIETGELFF. CDR3 sequence (DNA): TGCAGTGCTAGAGGGGCTAGCGGGAGGGCCTTAATTGAAACCGGGGAGCTGTTTTTT.

This clonotype was seen a few times. The chain uses TRBV28 and TRBJ2-1; D might be TRBD2 (6 bases). CDR1 and CDR2 (germline): MDHEN, SYDVKM. V lost 8 bases to trimming and J lost 2 bases, with 19 bases between them. The CDR3 runs 16 residues. In DNA form, the CDR3 reads TGTGCCAGCTGGGGGGAGCCTGGGAGTCCCTACAATGAGCAGTTCTTC. Residues: CASWGEPGSPYNEQFF. Variable domain in full (rest from reference TRBV28 and TRBJ2-1): DVKVTQSSRYLVKRTGEKVFLECVQDMDHENMFWYRQDPGLGLRLIYFSYDVKMKEKGDIPEGYSVSREKKERFSLILESASTNQTSMYLCASWGEPGSPYNEQFFGPGTRLTVL.

This clonotype was seen once. J is TRBJ1-5 and V is TRBV27; D unclear. V gave up 3 bases and J gave up 2 bases, with 11 bases separating them. From germline, CDR1 is MNHEY and CDR2 SMNVEV (reference sequence). There are 15 residues in the CDR3. CDR3 in amino acids: CASSFGGMGNQPQHF. The CDR3 DNA follows: TGTGCCAGCAGTTTTGGAGGGATGGGCAATCAGCCCCAGCATTTT.

This clonotype was picked up a small number of times. Germline and junction disagree at one end, which may indicate a read error. This chain uses TRBV5-5 with TRBJ2-4; D possibly uses TRBD1 or TRBD2 (5 bases each). Germline values: CDR1 SGHKS, CDR2 YYEKEE (reference sequence). The CDR3 consists of 11 residues. The CDR3 DNA is TGTGCCGGCAGCTTGGGGGACATTCAGTACTTC. Translated: CAGSLGDIQYF.

The chain combines TRBV29-1 with TRBJ1-1; 8 bases map to TRBD1. Germline loops: CDR1 SQVTM, CDR2 ANQGSEA. The CDR3 length is 14 residues. The V segment lost 2 bases and the J segment 1 base; nucleotides outside the gene matches: 3. CDR3 loop: CSVEPGTGNTEAFF. In DNA, the CDR3 is TGCAGCGTTGAACCCGGGACAGGGAACACTGAAGCTTTCTTT.

This clonotype was recorded many times. The rearrangement joins TRBV20-1 to TRBJ2-7; D may correspond to TRBD1 or TRBD2 (5 bases each). This CDR3 region has 12 residues. CDR1 DFQATT and CDR2 SNEGSKA come from the germline V gene (reference sequence). The germline V and J ends were trimmed by 4 bases and 5 bases, with 12 bases remaining between them. CDR3 amino acids: CSAKPVGDEQYF. For the CDR3, the DNA is TGCAGTGCTAAGCCGGTGGGGGACGAGCAGTACTTC.

The chain employs TRBV19 and TRBJ1-1; unclear D gene. Germline CDR1 is LNHDA and CDR2 is SQIVND (reference sequence). The CDR3 runs to 13 residues. With 6 bases removed from V and 7 bases from J, the gap between germline ends came to 15 bases. The chain's CDR3 is CASSPLAGGEAFF. CDR3 in DNA: TGTGCCAGTAGCCCTCTCGCAGGCGGTGAAGCTTTCTTT. The whole variable domain, filled in from reference TRBV19 and TRBJ1-1, reads DGGITQSPKYLFRKEGQNVTLSCEQNLNHDAMYWYRQDPGQGLRLIYYSQIVNDFQKGDIAEGYSVSREKKESFPLTVTSAQKNPTAFYLCASSPLAGGEAFFGQGTRLTVV.

This clonotype was counted at least ten times. The V gene is TRBV20-1, the J gene TRBJ1-2; D is unresolved. V lost 6 bases and J lost 1, with 15 bases in between. The germline V gene has CDR1 DFQATT and CDR2 SNEGSKA (reference sequence). CDR3 size: 14 residues. CDR3 in amino acids: CSAHRDIVNYGYTF. The CDR3 DNA follows: TGCAGTGCGCACCGCGACATCGTTAACTATGGCTACACCTTC.

This clonotype was detected many times. This rearrangement joins TRBV12-3 or TRBV12-4 to TRBJ2-7; 8 bases agree with TRBD2. V gave up 3 bases and J gave up 0 bases; unmatched junction bases: 7. The CDR3 is 16 amino acids. CDR3 amino acids: CASSFHLAGTSYEQYF. The DNA of the CDR3 is TGTGCCAGCAGTTTCCACCTAGCGGGTACCTCCTACGAGCAGTACTTC.

This clonotype was detected ten times or more. The rearrangement joins TRBV3-1 to TRBJ1-2; maybe TRBD1 (6 bases). The germline V and J ends were trimmed by 4 bases and 8 bases, with 17 bases remaining between them. The CDR3 extends over 14 amino acids. Germline V gene data show CDR1 as LGHDT and CDR2 as YNNKEL (reference sequence). The chain's CDR3 is CASSRASTGSGYTF. The DNA for the CDR3 is TGTGCCAGCAGCCGAGCTTCAACAGGGTCCGGCTACACCTTC.

This clonotype was observed a few times. The V and J genes are TRBV5-1 and TRBJ2-7; D is perhaps TRBD1 or TRBD2 (5 bases each). Trimming shortened V by 2 bases and J by 5 bases, and 14 bases separated the two germline ends. Per the germline V gene, CDR1 is SGHRS and CDR2 is YFSETQ. This CDR3 has 14 amino acids. CDR3 bases: TGCGCCAGCAGCTTCTTTGGGGGAATCAACGAGCAGTACTTC. Translated, it gives CASSFFGGINEQYF. The full variable domain, rest sourced from reference TRBV5-1 and TRBJ2-7, is KAGVTQTPRYLIKTRGQQVTLSCSPISGHRSVSWYQQTPGQGLQFLFEYFSETQRNKGNFPGRFSGRQFSNSRSEMNVSTLELGDSALYLCASSFFGGINEQYFGPGTRLTVT.

This clonotype was counted only a few times. V gene TRBV7-2 combines with J gene TRBJ2-7, with D perhaps matching TRBD2 (5 bases). Germline V gene data show CDR1 as SGHTA and CDR2 as FQGNSA. The CDR3 runs to 15 residues. The V gene lost 5 bases and the J gene lost 3 bases, with 17 bases spanning the gap. The CDR3 region has the DNA TGTGCCAGCAGCCTAGGAGCTAGCCTTTTCTACGAGCAGTACTTC. It codes for CASSLGASLFYEQYF.

This clonotype was detected ten times or more. The chain has TRBV3-1 and TRBJ2-5, with 8 bases identical to TRBD2. From germline, CDR1 is LGHDT and CDR2 YNNKEL (reference sequence). V trimming: 0 bases; J trimming: 4 bases; junction bases outside the gene matches: 1. The CDR3 contains 14 residues. This CDR3 reads CASSQDAGGETQYF. For the CDR3, the DNA is TGTGCCAGCAGCCAAGATGCGGGAGGAGAGACCCAGTACTTC.

This clonotype was recorded many times. The chain carries TRBV20-1 and TRBJ2-7; 8 bases fit TRBD1. Looked up from germline, CDR1 is DFQATT and CDR2 is SNEGSKA (reference sequence). J lost 3 bases, V lost 2 bases, and 6 bases had no gene match. The CDR3 extends over 14 amino acids. The CDR3 DNA sequence: TGCAGTGCTAGAAACCAGGGGGCGCTCTACGAGCAGTACTTC. It yields the protein CSARNQGALYEQYF.

This clonotype was observed a few times. The J gene is TRBJ2-6, the V gene TRBV7-2; no clear D. The CDR3 sequence is 16 residues long. V was trimmed by 3 bases and J by 0 bases, leaving 9 bases between them. Germline assignment: CDR1 SGHTA and CDR2 FQGNSA. This CDR3 reads CASSFTPYSGANVLTF. The CDR3 nucleotides are TGTGCCAGCAGCTTCACACCGTACTCTGGGGCCAACGTCCTGACTTTC.

The chain carries TRBV7-9 and TRBJ1-1; no reliable D call. Trimming stripped 5 bases from V and 4 bases from J, with 11 bases between. This CDR3 spans 13 amino acids. Germline V CDR1 and CDR2: SEHNR, FQNEAQ (reference sequence). The CDR3 DNA reads as TGTGCCAGCAGCCCGATTGGGAGCACTGAAGCTTTCTTT. Translation: CASSPIGSTEAFF.

This clonotype has just a few counts. The V call is TRBV7-8, the J call TRBJ2-2; a possible D gene is TRBD2 (5 bases). Germline V gene sequence: CDR1 SGHVS, CDR2 FQNEAQ. The length of the CDR3 is 15 residues. Trimming took off 3 bases at V and 5 bases at J, with 13 bases between the two ends. The CDR3 here is CASSFLQEGTGELFF. CDR3 sequence (DNA): TGTGCCAGCAGCTTCCTTCAAGAGGGAACCGGGGAGCTGTTTTTT.

This clonotype was counted many times. This chain connects TRBV20-1 to TRBJ2-5; 7 bases line up with TRBD2. This CDR3 spans 16 amino acids. The junction had 8 bases not matched to a gene; V was cut back by 1 base and J by 0 bases. Germline CDR1 DFQATT, CDR2 SNEGSKA (reference sequence). CDR3 coding DNA: TGCAGTGCTAGAGTATCGGGAGGAAGGTACCAAGAGACCCAGTACTTC. Its protein is CSARVSGGRYQETQYF.

This clonotype was detected ten times or more. V and J are TRBV3-1 and TRBJ2-7; 8 positions match TRBD2. The V gene end was trimmed by 4 bases and the J gene end by 4 bases; junction bases not matched to a gene: 6. Germline V gene sequence: CDR1 LGHDT, CDR2 YNNKEL (reference sequence). CDR3 size: 14 residues. The CDR3 loop is CASSRGRPGYEQYF. The DNA of the CDR3 is TGTGCCAGCAGCCGCGGGAGGCCCGGGTACGAGCAGTACTTC.

Only a few counts were recorded for this clonotype. V usage is TRBV18 and J usage is TRBJ1-5; perhaps TRBD1 as D (5 bases). The CDR3 contains 15 residues. Germline assignment: CDR1 KGHSH and CDR2 LQKENI. V shed 5 bases and J shed 1 base, with 12 bases lying between them. In nucleotides, the CDR3 is TGTGCCAGCTCATTCCGGGACGGAAGCAATCAGCCCCAGCATTTT. This codes for CASSFRDGSNQPQHF. Full variable domain (missing parts from reference TRBV18 and TRBJ1-5): NAGVMQNPRHLVRRRGQEARLRCSPMKGHSHVYWYRQLPEEGLKFMVYLQKENIIDESGMPKERFSAEFPKEGPSILRIQQVVRGDSAAYFCASSFRDGSNQPQHFGDGTRLSIL.

This clonotype came up a few times. This chain connects TRBV5-1 to TRBJ1-1, with a possible D match to TRBD1 (5 bases). V lost 5 bases to trimming and J lost 0 bases, with 8 bases between them. Germline V lookup: CDR1 SGHRS, CDR2 YFSETQ. There are 13 residues in the CDR3. CDR3 DNA: TGCGCCAGCAGAGGGGTTTTGAACACTGAAGCTTTCTTT. Protein: CASRGVLNTEAFF.

The rearrangement uses TRBV6-1 and TRBJ2-2; D not certain. CDR3 size: 12 residues. Germline V gene data show CDR1 as MNHNS and CDR2 as SASEGT. V was trimmed by 4 bases and J by 3 bases, leaving 3 bases between them. The CDR3 DNA reads TGTGCCAGCAGTGGATACACCGGGGAGCTGTTTTTT. This gives the protein CASSGYTGELFF.

This clonotype was picked up a small number of times. V usage is TRBV19 and J usage is TRBJ2-5; 9 bases line up with TRBD2. The CDR3 has 20 amino acids. Germline lookup yields CDR1 LNHDA and CDR2 SQIVND (reference sequence). The V and J ends lost 3 bases and 2 bases, in that order; junction bases with no gene match: 19. CDR3 sequence (DNA): TGTGCCAGTAGTATTGTCCCCATCGGGCTAGCGGGACCTACTCAAGAGACCCAGTACTTC. Its protein product is CASSIVPIGLAGPTQETQYF.

J is TRBJ2-2 and V is TRBV6-2 or TRBV6-3; unclear D gene. The germline V gene encodes CDR1 MNHEY and CDR2 SVGEGT. This CDR3 has 14 residues. Trimming left V 7 bases short and J 4 bases short, with 13 bases between. In DNA form, the CDR3 reads TGTGCCAGCACGTCTTGGCGCGGCACCGGGGAGCTGTTTTTT. Translation: CASTSWRGTGELFF.

The rearrangement links TRBV5-1 to TRBJ1-1; 9 bases are shared with TRBD1. This CDR3 comprises 16 residues. J was trimmed by 3 bases and V by 0 bases; bases with no gene match: 6. CDR1 and CDR2 (germline): SGHRS, YFSETQ. For the CDR3, the DNA is TGCGCCAGCAGCTTGGGACAGGGGGGACGGGACACTGAAGCTTTCTTT. Translated: CASSLGQGGRDTEAFF.

The chain joins TRBV7-9 to TRBJ2-5; D remains ambiguous. Per germline, CDR1 SEHNR and CDR2 FQNEAQ (reference sequence). V lost 5 bases, J lost 2 bases, and 18 bases lay in between. This CDR3 has 16 residues. CDR3: CASSLGFVLLQETQYF. In nucleotides, the CDR3 is TGTGCCAGCAGCCTAGGGTTTGTCCTCCTTCAAGAGACCCAGTACTTC.